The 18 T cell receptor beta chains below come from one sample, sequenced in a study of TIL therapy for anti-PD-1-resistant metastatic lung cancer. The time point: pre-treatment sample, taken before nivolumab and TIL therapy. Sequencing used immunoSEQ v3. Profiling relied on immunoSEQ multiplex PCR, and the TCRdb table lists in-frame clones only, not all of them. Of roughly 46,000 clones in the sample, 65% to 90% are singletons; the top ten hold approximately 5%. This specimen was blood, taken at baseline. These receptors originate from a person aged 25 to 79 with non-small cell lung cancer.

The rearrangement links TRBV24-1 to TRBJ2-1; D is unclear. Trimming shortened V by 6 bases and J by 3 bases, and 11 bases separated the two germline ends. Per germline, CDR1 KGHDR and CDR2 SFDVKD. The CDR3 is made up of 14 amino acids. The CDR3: CATSSIRDYNEQFF. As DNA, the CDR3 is TGTGCCACCAGTTCTATTCGAGACTACAATGAGCAGTTCTTC.

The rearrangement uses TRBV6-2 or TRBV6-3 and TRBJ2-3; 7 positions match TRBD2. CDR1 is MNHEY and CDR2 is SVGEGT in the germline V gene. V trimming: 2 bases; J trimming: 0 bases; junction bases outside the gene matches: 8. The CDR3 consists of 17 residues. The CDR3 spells CASSYPSSGVSTDTQYF. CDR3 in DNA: TGTGCCAGCAGTTACCCATCCAGCGGGGTAAGCACAGATACGCAGTATTTT.

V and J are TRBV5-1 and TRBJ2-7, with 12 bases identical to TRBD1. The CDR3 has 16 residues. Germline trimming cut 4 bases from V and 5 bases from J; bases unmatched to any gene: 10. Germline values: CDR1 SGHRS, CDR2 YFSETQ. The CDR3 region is CASSPAPGQGAHEQYF. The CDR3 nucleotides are TGCGCCAGCAGCCCCGCCCCGGGACAGGGGGCCCACGAGCAGTACTTC.

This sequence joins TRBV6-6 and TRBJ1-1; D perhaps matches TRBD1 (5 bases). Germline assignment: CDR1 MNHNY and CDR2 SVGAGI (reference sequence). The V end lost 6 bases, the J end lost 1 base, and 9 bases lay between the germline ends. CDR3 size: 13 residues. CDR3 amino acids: CASSQTANTEAFF. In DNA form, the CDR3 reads TGTGCCAGCAGCCAGACAGCGAACACTGAAGCTTTCTTT.

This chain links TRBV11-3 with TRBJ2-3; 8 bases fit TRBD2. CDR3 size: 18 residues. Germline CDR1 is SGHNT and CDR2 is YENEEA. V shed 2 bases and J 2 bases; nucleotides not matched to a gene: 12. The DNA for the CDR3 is TGTGCCAGCAGCTTAACTCCTTTACTAGCGGTCGACACAGATACGCAGTATTTT. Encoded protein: CASSLTPLLAVDTDTQYF.

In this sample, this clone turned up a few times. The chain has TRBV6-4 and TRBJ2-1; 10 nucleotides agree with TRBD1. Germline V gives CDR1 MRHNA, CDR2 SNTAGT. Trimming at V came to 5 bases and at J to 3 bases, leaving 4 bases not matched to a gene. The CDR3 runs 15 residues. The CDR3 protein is CASSSGQGGYNEQFF. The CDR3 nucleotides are TGTGCCAGCAGTTCCGGACAGGGGGGCTACAATGAGCAGTTCTTC.

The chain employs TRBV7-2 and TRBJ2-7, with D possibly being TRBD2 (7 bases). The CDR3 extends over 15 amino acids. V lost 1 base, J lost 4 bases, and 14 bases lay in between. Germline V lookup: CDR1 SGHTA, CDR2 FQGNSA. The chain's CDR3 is CASSLGGGGVYEQYF. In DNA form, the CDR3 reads TGTGCCAGCAGCTTAGGTGGAGGGGGGGTATACGAGCAGTACTTC.

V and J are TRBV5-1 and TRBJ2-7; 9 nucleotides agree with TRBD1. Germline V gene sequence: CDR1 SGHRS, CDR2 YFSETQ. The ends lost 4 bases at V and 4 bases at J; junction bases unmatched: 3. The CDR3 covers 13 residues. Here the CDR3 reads CASSGGQGYEQYF. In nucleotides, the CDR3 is TGCGCCAGCAGCGGGGGACAGGGTTACGAGCAGTACTTC.

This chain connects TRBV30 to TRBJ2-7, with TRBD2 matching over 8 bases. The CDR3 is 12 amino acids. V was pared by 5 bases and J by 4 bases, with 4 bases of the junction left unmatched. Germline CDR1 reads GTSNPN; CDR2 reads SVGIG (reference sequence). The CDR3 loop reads CAWAGGRYEQYF. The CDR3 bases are TGTGCCTGGGCTGGCGGGAGGTACGAGCAGTACTTC.

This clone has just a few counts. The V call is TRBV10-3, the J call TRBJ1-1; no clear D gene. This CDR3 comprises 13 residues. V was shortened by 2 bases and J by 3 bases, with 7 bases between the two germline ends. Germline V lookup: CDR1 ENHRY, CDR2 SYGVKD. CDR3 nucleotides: TGTGCCATCAGTGAGGGGAGGGACACTGAAGCTTTCTTT. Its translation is CAISEGRDTEAFF.

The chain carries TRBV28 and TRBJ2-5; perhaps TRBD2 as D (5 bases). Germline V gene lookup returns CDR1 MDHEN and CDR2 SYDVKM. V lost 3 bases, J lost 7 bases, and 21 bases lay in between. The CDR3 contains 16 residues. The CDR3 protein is CASSLGWSWYRGTQYF. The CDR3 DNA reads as TGTGCCAGCAGTTTGGGGTGGAGTTGGTATCGGGGGACCCAGTACTTC.

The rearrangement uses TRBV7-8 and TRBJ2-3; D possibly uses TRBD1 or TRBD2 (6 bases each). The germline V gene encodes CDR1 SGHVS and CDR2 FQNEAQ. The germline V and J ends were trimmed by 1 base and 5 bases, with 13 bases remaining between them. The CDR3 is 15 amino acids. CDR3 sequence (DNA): TGTGCCAGCAGCTTAGGGGCCAGGGGAGGAGATACGCAGTATTTT. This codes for CASSLGARGGDTQYF. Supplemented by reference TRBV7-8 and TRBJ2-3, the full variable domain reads GAGVSQSPRYKVAKRGQDVALRCDPISGHVSLFWYQQALGQGPEFLTYFQNEAQLDKSGLPSDRFFAERPEGSVSTLKIQRTQQEDSAVYLCASSLGARGGDTQYFGPGTRLTVL.

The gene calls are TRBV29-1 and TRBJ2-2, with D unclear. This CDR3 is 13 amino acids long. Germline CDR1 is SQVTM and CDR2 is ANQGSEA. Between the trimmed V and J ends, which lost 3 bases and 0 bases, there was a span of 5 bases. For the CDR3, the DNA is TGCAGCGTTGATTCGACGAACACCGGGGAGCTGTTTTTT. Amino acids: CSVDSTNTGELFF.

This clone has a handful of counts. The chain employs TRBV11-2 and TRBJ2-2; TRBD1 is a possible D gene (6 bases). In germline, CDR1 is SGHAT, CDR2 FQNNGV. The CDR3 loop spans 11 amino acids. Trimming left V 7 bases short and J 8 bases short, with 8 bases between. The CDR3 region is CASITGGELFF. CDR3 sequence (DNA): TGTGCCAGCATAACAGGGGGGGAGCTGTTTTTT.

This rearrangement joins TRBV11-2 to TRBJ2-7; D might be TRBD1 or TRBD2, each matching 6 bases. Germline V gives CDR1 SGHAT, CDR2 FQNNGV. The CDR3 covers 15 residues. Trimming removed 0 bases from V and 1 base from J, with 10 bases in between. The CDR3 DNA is TGTGCCAGCAGCTTAGAAGGGGGGCGGTCCTACGAGCAGTACTTC. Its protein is CASSLEGGRSYEQYF.

The CDR3, as DNA: TGTGCCAGCCGCTCCGGGACACACACCGGGGAGCTGTTTTTT. Its translation is CASRSGTHTGELFF. J is TRBJ2-2 and V is TRBV6-5; TRBD1 is a possible D gene (6 bases). Germline CDR1 MNHEY, CDR2 SVGAGI. Trimming cost V 8 bases and J 3 bases, with 13 bases left between them. This CDR3 spans 14 amino acids.

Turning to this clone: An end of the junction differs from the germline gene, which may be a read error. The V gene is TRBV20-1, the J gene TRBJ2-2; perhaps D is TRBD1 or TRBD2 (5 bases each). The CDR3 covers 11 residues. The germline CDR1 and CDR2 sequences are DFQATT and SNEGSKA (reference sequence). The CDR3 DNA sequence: TGCAGTGCTATGGGGACCGGCGAGCTGTTTTTT. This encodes CSAMGTGELFF.

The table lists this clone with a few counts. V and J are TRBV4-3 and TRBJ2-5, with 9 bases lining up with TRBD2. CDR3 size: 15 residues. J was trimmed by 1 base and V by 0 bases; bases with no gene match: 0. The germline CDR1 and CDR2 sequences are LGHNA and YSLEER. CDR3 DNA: TGCGCCAGCAGCCAAGAGCGGGGGGGCCAAGAGACCCAGTACTTC. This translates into CASSQERGGQETQYF.